This TCR beta chain was recorded in a study of blood T cell repertoires in COVID-19. Produced via immunoSEQ multiplex PCR; TCRdb's table is partial and in-frame only. Of more than 350,000 clones in the sample, about 87% were seen once. Sequencing was performed on peripheral blood. This TCR was recovered from a woman in her 30s with COVID-19, enrolled during active disease.

CDR3 sequence reads: CASSLSVGSGEQYF. As DNA, the CDR3 is TGTGCCAGCAGTTTATCCGTGGGTTCGGGCGAGCAGTACTTC. The rearrangement uses TRBV27 and TRBJ2-7, with D unclear. CDR1 and CDR2 from the germline V gene are MNHEY and SMNVEV (reference sequence). Trimming removed 0 bases at V and 6 bases at J, with 12 bases between. The CDR3 loop spans 14 amino acids.